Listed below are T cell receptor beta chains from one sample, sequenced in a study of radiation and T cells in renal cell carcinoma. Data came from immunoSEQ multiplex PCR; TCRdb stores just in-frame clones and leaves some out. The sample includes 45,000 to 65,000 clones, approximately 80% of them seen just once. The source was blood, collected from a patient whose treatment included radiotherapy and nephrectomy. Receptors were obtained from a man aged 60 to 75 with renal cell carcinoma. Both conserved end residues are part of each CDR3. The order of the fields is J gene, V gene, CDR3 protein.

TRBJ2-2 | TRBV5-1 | CASSLEGQGFGELFF
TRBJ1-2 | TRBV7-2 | CASSLNGPGGSYGYTF
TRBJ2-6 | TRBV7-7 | CASSLAAGAGANVLTF
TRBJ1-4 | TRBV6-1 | CASQGTFDVNEKLFF
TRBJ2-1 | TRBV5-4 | CASSPDSNSYNEQFF
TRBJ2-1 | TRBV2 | CASQREGSSYNEQFF
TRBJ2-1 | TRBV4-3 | CASSQGRGSYNEQFF
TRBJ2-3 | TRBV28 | CASPPFGASGTSTDTQYF
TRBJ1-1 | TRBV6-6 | CASSFSGRDTEAFF
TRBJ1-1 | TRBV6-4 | CASRGTGTMNTEAFF